This TCR beta chain was obtained from a study of shared clonotypes between healthy human individuals. This table comes from immunoSEQ multiplex PCR, and its TCRdb copy is limited to in-frame clones, with some not included. The sample includes a few million clones, approximately 95% of them seen just once. The CDR3 covers 12 residues. CDR1 and CDR2 (germline): SGHTA, FQGTGA. J gave up 14 bases and V 4 bases, and 5 bases lay outside the gene matches. The clonotype was recovered from a man between 18 and 29 years old in good health. Some clones in this sample may be carry-over from other donors' samples. The rearrangement joins TRBV7-3 to TRBJ2-1, with 10 bases matching TRBD2. Sequencing was done on a sample of naive CD4+ T cells from PBMCs. Sample subset: CD45RA+ positively selected. CDR3 bases: TGTGCCAGCAGCTCGCCGGGACTAGCGAAGTTCTTC. This translates into CASSSPGLAKFF.